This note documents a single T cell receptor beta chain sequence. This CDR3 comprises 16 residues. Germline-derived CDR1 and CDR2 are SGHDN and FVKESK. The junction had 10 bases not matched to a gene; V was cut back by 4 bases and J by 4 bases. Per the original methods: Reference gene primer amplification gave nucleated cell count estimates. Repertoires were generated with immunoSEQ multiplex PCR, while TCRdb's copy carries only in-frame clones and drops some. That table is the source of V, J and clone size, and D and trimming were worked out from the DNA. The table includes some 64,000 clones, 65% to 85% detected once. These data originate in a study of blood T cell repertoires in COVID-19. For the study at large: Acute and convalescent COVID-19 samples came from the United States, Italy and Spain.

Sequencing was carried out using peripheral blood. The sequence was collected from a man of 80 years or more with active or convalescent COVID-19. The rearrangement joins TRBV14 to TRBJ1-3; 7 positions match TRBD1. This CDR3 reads CASSLRDRNHGNTIYF. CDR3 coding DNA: TGTGCCAGCAGCCTCCGGGACAGAAATCACGGAAACACCATATATTTT.